This T cell receptor (beta chain) was recorded in a study of T cell clones after liver transplantation. The table lists this clone with a count of one. TCRdb's copy holds only in-frame clones and misses some; the assay was immunoSEQ multiplex PCR. Of 40,000 to 55,000 clones listed, 86% are singletons. CDR3 length equals 12 residues. V was trimmed by 8 bases and J by 7 bases, leaving 15 bases between them. Germline lookup yields CDR1 SGHAT and CDR2 FQNNGV. This chain connects TRBV11-2 to TRBJ2-7; D uncertain. This clonotype was sampled from a human patient who received a liver transplant. Part of the T cells may come from the graft donor. The sample here was CD4+ T cells from blood, taken 24 months after liver transplant. The CDR3 spells CASSRELGEQYF. The DNA of the CDR3 is TGTGCCAGCTCACGCGAACTGGGGGAGCAGTACTTC.